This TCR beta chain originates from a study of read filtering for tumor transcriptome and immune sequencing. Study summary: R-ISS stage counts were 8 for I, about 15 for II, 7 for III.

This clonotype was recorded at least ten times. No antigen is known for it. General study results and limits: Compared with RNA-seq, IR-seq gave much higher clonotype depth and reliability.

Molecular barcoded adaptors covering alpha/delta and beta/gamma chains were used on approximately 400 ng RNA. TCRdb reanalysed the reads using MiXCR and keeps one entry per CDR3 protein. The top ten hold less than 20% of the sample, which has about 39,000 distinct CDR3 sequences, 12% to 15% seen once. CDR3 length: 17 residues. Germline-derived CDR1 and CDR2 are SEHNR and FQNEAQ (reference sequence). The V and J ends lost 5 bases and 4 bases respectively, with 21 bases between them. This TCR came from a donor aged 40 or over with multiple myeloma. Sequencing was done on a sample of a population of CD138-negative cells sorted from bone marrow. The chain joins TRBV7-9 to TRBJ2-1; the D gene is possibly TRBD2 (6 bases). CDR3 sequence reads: CASSPTWRGGVYNEQFF. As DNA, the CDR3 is TGTGCCAGCAGCCCTACTTGGCGTGGCGGGGTGTACAATGAGCAGTTCTTC.